The 31 T cell receptor beta chains below were found in one sample sequenced in a study of cytomegalovirus exposure and HLA in healthy donors (dated by TCRdb to the late 2010s). Library preparation employed the immunoSEQ multiplex PCR assay. As stored in TCRdb, this immuneACCESS dataset retains in-frame rearrangements with V and J assigned. A fraction of the clones does not appear; measured against another copy, unresolved V genes explain less than half of the discrepancy, and the remainder lacks a known reason. Counted in this sample were over 200,000 clones; around nine tenths of them appeared once. The top ten hold roughly 2% of the sample. Source material: PBMCs. Every receptor here comes from a woman younger than 30 in good health and CMV-seropositive.

V is TRBV6-1 and J is TRBJ1-5; 8 nucleotides line up with TRBD1. The CDR3 loop spans 15 amino acids. Losses at the gene ends were 4 bases for V and 4 bases for J; bases not matched to a gene: 6. Germline V CDR1 and CDR2: MNHNS, SASEGT. Here the CDR3 reads CASSVGQGGNQPQHF. In nucleotides, the CDR3 is TGTGCCAGCAGTGTCGGACAGGGAGGGAATCAGCCCCAGCATTTT.

Only one count was recorded for this clone. The chain is built from TRBV27 and TRBJ2-1, with 7 bases identical to TRBD1. The CDR3 is 14 residues long. V lost 8 bases to trimming and J lost 8 bases; unmatched junction nucleotides: 12. Germline CDR1 is MNHEY and CDR2 is SMNVEV (reference sequence). This CDR3 is CASCHSTGKDEQFF. DNA for the CDR3: TGTGCCAGCTGCCATTCGACAGGGAAGGATGAGCAGTTCTTC.

This sequence joins TRBV30 and TRBJ1-4; TRBD1 matches at 7 bases. Germline-derived CDR1 and CDR2 are GTSNPN and SVGIG (reference sequence). Trimming took 3 bases from V and 8 from J; bases not matched to a gene: 3. This CDR3 region has 12 residues. CDR3 DNA sequence: TGTGCCTGGAGGCAGGGGGGAGAAAAACTGTTTTTT. This codes for CAWRQGGEKLFF.

This sequence joins TRBV5-1 and TRBJ1-1; D is unclear. CDR1 is SGHRS, CDR2 YFSETQ, per germline. Between the trimmed V and J ends, which lost 4 bases and 1 base, there was a span of 14 bases. The CDR3 is 15 residues long. CDR3 sequence reads: CASSPSLSQNTEAFF. As DNA, the CDR3 is TGCGCCAGCAGCCCCTCTTTAAGCCAGAACACTGAAGCTTTCTTT.

This chain uses TRBV9 with TRBJ2-5; the match to TRBD1 covers 9 bases. J lost 0 bases, V lost 3 bases, and 6 bases had no gene match. The germline gives CDR1 SGDLS, CDR2 YYNGEE. This CDR3 has 16 residues. CDR3: CASSAVRDRDQETQYF. For the CDR3, the DNA is TGTGCCAGCAGCGCGGTCCGGGACAGGGACCAAGAGACCCAGTACTTC.

J is TRBJ2-1 and V is TRBV29-1; D is uncertain. The CDR3 spans 14 residues. Germline CDR1 reads SQVTM; CDR2 reads ANQGSEA. V lost 7 bases, J lost 4 bases, and 17 bases lay in between. This chain's CDR3 is CSGERRRPYNEQFF. For the CDR3, the DNA is TGCAGCGGAGAAAGGCGGAGACCTTACAATGAGCAGTTCTTC.

The chain is built from TRBV28 and TRBJ2-6; 10 bases align to TRBD1. The germline CDR1 and CDR2 sequences are MDHEN and SYDVKM. J was trimmed by 3 bases and V by 0 bases; bases with no gene match: 5. The CDR3 totals 18 residues. The DNA of the CDR3 is TGTGCCAGCAGTTTATGGGGACAGGGGAAGAGTGGGGCCAACGTCCTGACTTTC. Protein: CASSLWGQGKSGANVLTF.

J is TRBJ2-4 and V is TRBV5-1; the match to TRBD1 covers 9 bases. CDR3 length equals 15 residues. V gave up 3 bases and J gave up 4 bases; unmatched junction bases: 5. CDR1 and CDR2 (germline): SGHRS, YFSETQ. The CDR3 DNA reads as TGCGCCAGCAGCTGGGGGGACAGGGCAAAAAACATTCAGTACTTC. Its translation: CASSWGDRAKNIQYF.

The chain combines TRBV10-1 with TRBJ1-3; D not resolved. V shed 3 bases and J shed 2 bases, with 11 bases lying between them. This CDR3 is built from 15 residues. The germline gives CDR1 WNHNN, CDR2 SYGVQD (reference sequence). The DNA for the CDR3 is TGCGCCAGCAGTGACAGGTTGAATCCTGGAAACACCATATATTTT. Encoded protein: CASSDRLNPGNTIYF.

This chain links TRBV11-2 with TRBJ1-2; D is possibly TRBD1 (5 bases). CDR1 is SGHAT, CDR2 FQNNGV, per germline. V was cut by 10 bases and J by 4 bases, with 16 bases left in between. The CDR3 runs to 13 residues. The CDR3 reads CATRGWDFYGYTF. DNA of the CDR3: TGTGCCACCCGGGGATGGGACTTCTATGGCTACACCTTC.

The chain couples TRBV4-1 to TRBJ2-1; 7 bases are a match to TRBD2. Germline assignment: CDR1 MGHRA and CDR2 YSYEKL. Trimming took 0 bases from V and 2 from J; bases not matched to a gene: 4. This CDR3 comprises 16 residues. The CDR3 DNA sequence: TGCGCCAGCAGCCAAGAGGCGGGAGACCCCTACAATGAGCAGTTCTTC. Translating it yields CASSQEAGDPYNEQFF.

A note on this clone: At one end the junction does not follow the germline gene, possibly because of a read error. The rearrangement joins TRBV6-1 to TRBJ2-4, with D possibly TRBD2 on 6 matching bases. The CDR3 spans 12 residues. The germline CDR1 and CDR2 sequences are MNHNS and SASEGT. The CDR3 DNA is TGTGCCACCGAGTCGTTACGGAGGGGTCAAGTTTTC. It yields the protein CATESLRRGQVF.

The chain has TRBV25-1 and TRBJ1-2, with D hard to call. V gave up 1 base and J gave up 8 bases, with 8 bases separating them. The CDR3 has 12 residues. Germline V gene lookup returns CDR1 MGHDK and CDR2 SYGVNS. The CDR3 bases are TGTGCCAGCAGTGAATGGCCCGGGGGCTACACCTTC. Its protein is CASSEWPGGYTF.

The chain joins TRBV28 to TRBJ1-2, with TRBD1 identical over 8 bases. Trimming at V came to 2 bases and at J to 5 bases, leaving 10 bases not matched to a gene. The V gene's germline CDR1 is MDHEN and CDR2 SYDVKM. The CDR3 covers 16 residues. The CDR3 DNA is TGTGCCAGCAGTTTACAGGGGGCGAGCCTCCTGTATGGCTACACCTTC. Protein product: CASSLQGASLLYGYTF.

This clone was counted a few times. This rearrangement joins TRBV7-9 to TRBJ2-7; D may be TRBD2 (5 bases). Germline V lookup: CDR1 SEHNR, CDR2 FQNEAQ (reference sequence). Trimming stripped 1 base from V and 10 bases from J, with 11 bases between. The CDR3 consists of 12 residues. The chain's CDR3 is CASSLGDSDQYF. CDR3 DNA: TGTGCCAGCAGCTTAGGTGATAGCGATCAGTACTTC. The whole variable domain, remainder taken from reference TRBV7-9 and TRBJ2-7, is DTGVSQNPRHKITKRGQNVTFRCDPISEHNRLYWYRQTLGQGPEFLTYFQNEAQLEKSRLLSDRFSAERPKGSFSTLEIQRTEQGDSAMYLCASSLGDSDQYFGPGTRLTVT.

This sequence joins TRBV9 and TRBJ2-7, with 9 bases matching TRBD1. CDR1 and CDR2 (germline): SGDLS, YYNGEE. The CDR3 has 16 residues. The V and J ends lost 1 base and 0 bases, in that order; junction bases with no gene match: 5. The CDR3 DNA sequence: TGTGCCAGCAGCGTAAACCGGGACAGGGCCTCCTACGAGCAGTACTTC. Amino acids: CASSVNRDRASYEQYF.

The chain has TRBV27 and TRBJ1-1, with 8 bases that match TRBD1. The junction had 8 bases not matched to a gene; V was cut back by 5 bases and J by 3 bases. Germline V gene sequence: CDR1 MNHEY, CDR2 SMNVEV (reference sequence). The CDR3 is made up of 15 amino acids. The CDR3: CASSPRTGRYTEAFF. Written as DNA, the CDR3 is TGTGCCAGCAGTCCCCGGACAGGGAGGTACACTGAAGCTTTCTTT.

The chain joins TRBV28 to TRBJ1-1; D ambiguous. The CDR3 contains 14 residues. The germline V gene has CDR1 MDHEN and CDR2 SYDVKM. Trimming removed 0 bases at V and 1 base at J, with 6 bases between. CDR3 nucleotides: TGTGCCAGCAGTTTATGGGGGAGGAACACTGAAGCTTTCTTT. Its protein product is CASSLWGRNTEAFF.

This chain joins TRBV19 and TRBJ2-7; TRBD1 matches 7 bases. Germline assignment: CDR1 LNHDA and CDR2 SQIVND (reference sequence). Unmatched junction bases numbered 10, after V lost 5 bases and J lost 3 bases. The CDR3 runs to 15 residues. CDR3 in amino acids: CASSATGSFYYEQYF. CDR3 nucleotides: TGTGCCAGTAGTGCGACAGGGAGCTTTTACTACGAGCAGTACTTC.

Only one count was recorded for this clone. The V call is TRBV28, the J call TRBJ1-4; 10 nucleotides agree with TRBD1. The CDR3 has 18 amino acids. Per germline, CDR1 MDHEN and CDR2 SYDVKM. J was trimmed by 7 bases and V by 6 bases; bases with no gene match: 17. DNA of the CDR3: TGTGCCAGCAGAGTGGTCCTGCCGGGACAGGGGTCCGTTGAAAAACTGTTTTTT. It yields the protein CASRVVLPGQGSVEKLFF.

The V gene is TRBV6-5, the J gene TRBJ2-7, with a possible D match to TRBD2 (6 bases). The CDR3 is made up of 14 amino acids. Germline V gives CDR1 MNHEY, CDR2 SVGAGI. Trimming cost V 4 bases and J 4 bases, with 14 bases left between them. CDR3: CASSSTGVSYEQYF. CDR3 coding DNA: TGTGCCAGCAGTTCGACGGGAGTTTCTTACGAGCAGTACTTC.

Only one count was recorded for this clone. The gene calls are TRBV18 and TRBJ1-5, with D uncertain. This CDR3 region has 14 residues. The V end was cut by 3 bases, the J end by 0 bases, with 6 bases between. CDR1 is KGHSH and CDR2 is LQKENI in the germline V gene. CDR3 DNA: TGTGCCAGCTCACCGGCAGATAGCAATCAGCCCCAGCATTTT. This encodes CASSPADSNQPQHF.

This clone was recorded only once. The chain recombines TRBV30 with TRBJ2-1, with a weak D call TRBD1 (6 bases). V lost 1 base, J lost 1 base, and 8 bases lay in between. From germline, CDR1 is GTSNPN and CDR2 SVGIG (reference sequence). The CDR3 is 14 residues long. The CDR3 region is CAWSGGQSYNEQFF. For the CDR3, the DNA is TGTGCCTGGAGTGGTGGACAGTCCTACAATGAGCAGTTCTTC.

The chain uses TRBV11-2 and TRBJ2-3; 11 positions agree with TRBD1. The germline gives CDR1 SGHAT, CDR2 FQNNGV. The CDR3 totals 15 residues. Unmatched junction bases numbered 7, after V lost 5 bases and J lost 6 bases. CDR3 sequence (DNA): TGTGCCAGCAGCAAGACGGGACAGGGGGTCGATACGCAGTATTTT. Protein: CASSKTGQGVDTQYF.

This clone was observed a few times. The chain links TRBV25-1 to TRBJ2-7; TRBD2 matches at 11 bases. This CDR3 is 18 amino acids long. V dropped 3 bases and J dropped 4; count of bases not matched to a gene: 14. Per germline, CDR1 MGHDK and CDR2 SYGVNS. CDR3 DNA sequence: TGTGCCAGCAGTGATGGGACCGGGACTAGCGGTAGAAATTACGAGCAGTACTTC. Translated: CASSDGTGTSGRNYEQYF.

The gene calls are TRBV5-6 and TRBJ1-3; D is possibly TRBD1 (5 bases). V lost 4 bases and J lost 2, with 10 bases in between. This CDR3 spans 14 amino acids. Germline V CDR1 and CDR2: SGHDT, YYEEEE. CDR3 in amino acids: CASSPGTPGNTIYF. The CDR3 nucleotides are TGTGCCAGCAGCCCCGGGACTCCTGGAAACACCATATATTTT.

The rearrangement joins TRBV10-3 to TRBJ2-7; the D gene is possibly TRBD2 (5 bases). Trimming took 5 bases from V and 3 from J, leaving 5 bases between them. Germline V gene data show CDR1 as ENHRY and CDR2 as SYGVKD. This CDR3 is built from 11 residues. CDR3 loop: CAISSGYEQYF. The DNA for the CDR3 is TGTGCCATCAGTAGCGGCTACGAGCAGTACTTC.

J is TRBJ2-3 and V is TRBV2; 7 bases are a match to TRBD2. Germline V gives CDR1 SNHLY, CDR2 FYNNEI. The CDR3 runs 17 residues. With V trimmed by 8 bases and J by 0 bases, 14 bases remained unmatched. The CDR3 reads CASYRYTGGTSTDTQYF. The CDR3 DNA reads TGTGCCAGCTATCGTTATACCGGGGGGACTAGCACAGATACGCAGTATTTT.

The chain couples TRBV28 to TRBJ1-4; D perhaps matches TRBD1 (6 bases). V was shortened by 2 bases and J by 7 bases, with 11 bases between the two germline ends. The CDR3 sequence is 14 residues long. CDR1 and CDR2 (germline): MDHEN, SYDVKM. CDR3 bases: TGTGCCAGCAGTTTAACAGGGATTAGTGAAAAACTGTTTTTT. Amino acids: CASSLTGISEKLFF.

The rearrangement uses TRBV6-1 and TRBJ1-3; no clear D gene. Trimming removed 6 bases at V and 2 bases at J, with 11 bases between. The CDR3 is 14 residues long. CDR1 and CDR2 from the germline V gene are MNHNS and SASEGT. This CDR3 reads CASSIPITGNTIYF. CDR3 bases: TGTGCCAGCAGCATTCCCATCACTGGAAACACCATATATTTT.

The V and J genes are TRBV6-5 and TRBJ1-2; TRBD1 aligns across 7 bases. V shed 5 bases, J shed 3 bases, and the junction held 6 bases outside the gene matches. CDR1 is MNHEY, CDR2 SVGAGI, per germline. The CDR3 loop spans 14 amino acids. The CDR3 DNA reads TGTGCCAGCAGTCCTTTGGACAGGTACTATGGCTACACCTTC. Amino acids: CASSPLDRYYGYTF.